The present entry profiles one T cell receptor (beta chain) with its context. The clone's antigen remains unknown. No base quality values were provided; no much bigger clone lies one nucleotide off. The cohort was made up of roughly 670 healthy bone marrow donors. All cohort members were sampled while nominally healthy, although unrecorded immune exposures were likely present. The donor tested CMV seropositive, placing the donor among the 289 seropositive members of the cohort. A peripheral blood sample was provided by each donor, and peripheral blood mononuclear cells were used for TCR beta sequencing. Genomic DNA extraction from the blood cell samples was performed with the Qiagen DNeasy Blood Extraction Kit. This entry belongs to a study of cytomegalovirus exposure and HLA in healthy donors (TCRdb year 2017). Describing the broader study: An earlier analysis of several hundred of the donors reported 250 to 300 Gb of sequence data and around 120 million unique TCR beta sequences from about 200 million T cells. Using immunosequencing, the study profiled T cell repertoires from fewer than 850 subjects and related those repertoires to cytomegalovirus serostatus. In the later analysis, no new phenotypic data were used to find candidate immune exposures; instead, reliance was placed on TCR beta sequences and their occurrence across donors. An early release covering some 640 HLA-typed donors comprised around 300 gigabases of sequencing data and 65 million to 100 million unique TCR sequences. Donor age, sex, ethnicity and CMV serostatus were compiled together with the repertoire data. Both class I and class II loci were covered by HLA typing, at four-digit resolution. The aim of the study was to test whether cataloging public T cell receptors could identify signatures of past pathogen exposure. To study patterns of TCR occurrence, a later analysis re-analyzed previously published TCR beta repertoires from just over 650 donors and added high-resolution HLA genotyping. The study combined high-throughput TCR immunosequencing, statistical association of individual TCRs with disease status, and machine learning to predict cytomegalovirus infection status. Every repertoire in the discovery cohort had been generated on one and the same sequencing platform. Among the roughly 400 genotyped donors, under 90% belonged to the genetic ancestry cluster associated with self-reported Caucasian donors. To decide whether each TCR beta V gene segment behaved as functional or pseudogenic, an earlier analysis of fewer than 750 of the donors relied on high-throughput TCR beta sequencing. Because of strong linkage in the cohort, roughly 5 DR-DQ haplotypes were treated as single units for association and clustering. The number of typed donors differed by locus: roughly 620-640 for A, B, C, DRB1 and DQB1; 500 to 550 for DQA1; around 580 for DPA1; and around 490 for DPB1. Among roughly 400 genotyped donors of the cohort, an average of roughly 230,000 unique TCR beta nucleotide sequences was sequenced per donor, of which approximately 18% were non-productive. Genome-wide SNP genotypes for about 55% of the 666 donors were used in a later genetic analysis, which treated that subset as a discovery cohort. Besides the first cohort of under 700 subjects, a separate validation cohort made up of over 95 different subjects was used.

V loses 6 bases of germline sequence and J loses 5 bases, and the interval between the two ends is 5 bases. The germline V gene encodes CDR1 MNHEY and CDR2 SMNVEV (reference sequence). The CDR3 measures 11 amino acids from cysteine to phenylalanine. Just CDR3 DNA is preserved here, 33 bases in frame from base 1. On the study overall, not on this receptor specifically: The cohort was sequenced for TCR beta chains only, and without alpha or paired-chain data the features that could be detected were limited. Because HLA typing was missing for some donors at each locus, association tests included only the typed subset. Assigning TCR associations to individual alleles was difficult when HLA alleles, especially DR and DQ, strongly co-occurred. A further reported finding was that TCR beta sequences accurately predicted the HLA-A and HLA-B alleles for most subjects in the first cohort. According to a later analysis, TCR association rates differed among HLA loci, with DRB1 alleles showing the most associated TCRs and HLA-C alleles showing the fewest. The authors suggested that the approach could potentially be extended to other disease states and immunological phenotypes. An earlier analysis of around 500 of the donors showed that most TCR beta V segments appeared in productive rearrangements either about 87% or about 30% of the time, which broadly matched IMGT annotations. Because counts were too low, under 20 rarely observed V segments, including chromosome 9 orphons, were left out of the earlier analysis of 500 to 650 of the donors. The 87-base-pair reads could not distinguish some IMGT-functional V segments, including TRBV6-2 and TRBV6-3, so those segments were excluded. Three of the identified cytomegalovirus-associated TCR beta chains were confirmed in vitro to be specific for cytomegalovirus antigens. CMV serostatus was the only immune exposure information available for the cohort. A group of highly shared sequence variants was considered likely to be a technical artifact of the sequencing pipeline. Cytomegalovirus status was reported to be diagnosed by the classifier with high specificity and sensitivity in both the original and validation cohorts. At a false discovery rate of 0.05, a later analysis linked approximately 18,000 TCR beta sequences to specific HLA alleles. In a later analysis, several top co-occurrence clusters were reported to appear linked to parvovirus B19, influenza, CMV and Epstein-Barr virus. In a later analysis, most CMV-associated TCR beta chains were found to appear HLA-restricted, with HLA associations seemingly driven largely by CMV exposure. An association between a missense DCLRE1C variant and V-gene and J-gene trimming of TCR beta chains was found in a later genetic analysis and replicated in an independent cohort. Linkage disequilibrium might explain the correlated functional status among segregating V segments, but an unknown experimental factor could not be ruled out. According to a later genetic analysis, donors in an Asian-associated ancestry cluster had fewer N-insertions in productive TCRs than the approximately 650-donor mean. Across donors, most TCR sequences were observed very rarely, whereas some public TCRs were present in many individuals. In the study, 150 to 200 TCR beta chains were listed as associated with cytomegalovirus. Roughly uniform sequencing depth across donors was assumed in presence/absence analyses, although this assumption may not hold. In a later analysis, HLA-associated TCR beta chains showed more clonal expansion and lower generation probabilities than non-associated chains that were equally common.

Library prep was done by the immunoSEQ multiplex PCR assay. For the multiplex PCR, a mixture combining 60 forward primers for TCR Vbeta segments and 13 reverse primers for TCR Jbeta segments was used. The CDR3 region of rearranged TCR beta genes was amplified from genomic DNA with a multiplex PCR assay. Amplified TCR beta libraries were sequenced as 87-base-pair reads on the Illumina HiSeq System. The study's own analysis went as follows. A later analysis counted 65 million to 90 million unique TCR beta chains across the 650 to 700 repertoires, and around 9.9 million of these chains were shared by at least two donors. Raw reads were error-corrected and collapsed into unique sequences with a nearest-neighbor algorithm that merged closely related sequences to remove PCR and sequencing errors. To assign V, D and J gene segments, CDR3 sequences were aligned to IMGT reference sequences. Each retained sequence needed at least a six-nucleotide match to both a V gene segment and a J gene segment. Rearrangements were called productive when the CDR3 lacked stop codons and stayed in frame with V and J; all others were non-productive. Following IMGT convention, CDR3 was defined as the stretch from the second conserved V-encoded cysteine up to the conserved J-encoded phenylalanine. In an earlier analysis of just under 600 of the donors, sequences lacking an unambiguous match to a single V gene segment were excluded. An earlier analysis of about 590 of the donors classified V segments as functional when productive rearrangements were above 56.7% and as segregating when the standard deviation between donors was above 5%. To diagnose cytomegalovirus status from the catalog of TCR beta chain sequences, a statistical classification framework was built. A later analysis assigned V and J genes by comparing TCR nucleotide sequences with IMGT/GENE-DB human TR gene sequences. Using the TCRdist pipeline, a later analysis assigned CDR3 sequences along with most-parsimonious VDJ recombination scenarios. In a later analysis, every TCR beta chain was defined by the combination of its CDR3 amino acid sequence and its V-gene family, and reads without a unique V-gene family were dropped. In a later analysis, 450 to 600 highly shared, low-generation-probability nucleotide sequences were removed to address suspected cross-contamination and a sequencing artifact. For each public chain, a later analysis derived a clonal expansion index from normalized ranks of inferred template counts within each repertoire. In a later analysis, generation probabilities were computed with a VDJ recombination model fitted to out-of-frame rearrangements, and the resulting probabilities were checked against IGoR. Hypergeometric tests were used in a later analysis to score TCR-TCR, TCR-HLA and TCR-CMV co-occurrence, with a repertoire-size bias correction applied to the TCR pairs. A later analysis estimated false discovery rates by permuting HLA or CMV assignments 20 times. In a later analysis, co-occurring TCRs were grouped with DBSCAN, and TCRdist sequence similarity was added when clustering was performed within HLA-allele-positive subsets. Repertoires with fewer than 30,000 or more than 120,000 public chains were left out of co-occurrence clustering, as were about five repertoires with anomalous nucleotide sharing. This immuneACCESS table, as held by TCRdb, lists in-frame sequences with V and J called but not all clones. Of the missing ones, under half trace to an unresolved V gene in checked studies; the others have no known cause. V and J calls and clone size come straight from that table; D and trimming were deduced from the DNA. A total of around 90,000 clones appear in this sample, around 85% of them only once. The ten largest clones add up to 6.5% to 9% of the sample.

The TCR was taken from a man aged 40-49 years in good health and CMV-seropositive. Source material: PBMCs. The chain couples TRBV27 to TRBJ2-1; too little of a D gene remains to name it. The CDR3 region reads CASSRNNEQFF. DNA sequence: TGTGCCAGCAGCAGGAACAATGAGCAGTTCTTC.